The subject of this entry is one T cell receptor (beta chain). Germline CDR1 and CDR2: SQVTM and ANQGSEA. The CDR3 extends over 12 amino acids. Trimming took 5 bases from V and 5 from J; bases not matched to a gene: 4. Study processing details: The authors estimated nucleated cell counts from reference gene primer amplification. Assay: immunoSEQ multiplex PCR; the TCRdb copy retains only in-frame clones and omits some. The DNA gave D and trimming, while V, J and clone size come from that table. The data contain 78,000 or so clones, approximately 80% of them seen just once; the ten biggest clones take up approximately 12%. The data are from a study of blood T cell repertoires in COVID-19. At the level of the study: The analysed material was cDNA or gDNA that came from T cells, B-cell-depleted T cells, or PBMCs.

The rearrangement uses TRBV29-1 and TRBJ1-2; 8 nucleotides line up with TRBD1. The receptor was isolated from an elderly man with acute or convalescent COVID-19. The material sequenced was peripheral blood. The CDR3 reads CSVRQGTYGYTF. CDR3 nucleotide sequence: TGCAGCGTTCGACAGGGGACTTATGGCTACACCTTC.